The rows below give T cell receptor beta chains drawn from one sample of a study of blood T cell repertoires in COVID-19. Profiling relied on immunoSEQ multiplex PCR, and the TCRdb table lists in-frame clones only, not all of them. Among hundreds of thousands of clones listed, around 86% were seen once. Sequencing input: PBMCs or T cells enriched from blood (not recorded which). The receptors were gathered from a man aged 35-49 years who had recovered from COVID-19. CDR3s include the opening cysteine and the closing phenylalanine or tryptophan.

v_call cdr3_aa
TRBV27 CASTTGGSPLHF
TRBV19 CASSTDRGVEQYF
TRBV12-3/TRBV12-4 CASSFSFPGYTF
TRBV28 CASSPPDGTYNEQFF
TRBV5-4 CASSWRAPTLYGYTF
TRBV30 CAWSGDRSPGELFF
TRBV5-1 CASSLERGGRDEQFF
TRBV5-6 CASSQGQGYSPLHF
TRBV11-2 CASSRGPGIGDGYTF
TRBV7-9 CASSLTLAEDTQYF
TRBV7-2 CASSLQRGDSPLHF
TRBV5-6 CASSSHPQGVYEQYF
TRBV5-1 CASKSGTGELLKNYGYTF
TRBV30 CAWSVQGGDSPLHF
TRBV19 CASSGAGALVAFF
TRBV7-2 CASSWTSGGARTGELFF
TRBV6-5 CASSWTWTGDNSPLHF
TRBV5-1 CASSLSGTSGDEQYF
TRBV7-8 CASSLAGTENEQFF
TRBV6-5 CASSQGHSGNTIYF
TRBV20-1 CSASLWTSGGEGSNEQFF
TRBV19 CASSRGGNQETQYF
TRBV29-1 CSVELAGSSYEQYF
TRBV27 CASSFAGGAKFF
TRBV9 CASSAGTAYGYTF
TRBV5-6 CASSSRDEQYF
TRBV7-2 CASSPILEGGELFF
TRBV5-8 CASSPGTGHHRKFF
TRBV30 CAWSVPRTGNYEQYF
TRBV27 CASSPGTRPSNEQFF
TRBV27 CASSRIVAGGQETQYF
TRBV5-1 CASNISPQDRGSYGYTF
TRBV11-3 CASSPGTGGSETQYF
TRBV5-4 CASSLVYTDTQYF
TRBV11-2 CASSHGGYGTDTQYF
TRBV6-1 CASSESGQTNYGYTF
TRBV6-5 CASSYMEGNSPLHF
TRBV28 CASSSTGGAIYGYTF
TRBV27 CASIAGGRQRDTQYF
TRBV30 CAWAREDYGYTF
TRBV14 CASSQDIVNTEAFF
TRBV6-5 CASSYRDRLNYGYTF
TRBV25-1 CASTAGTGGSETQYF
TRBV11-1 CASSRQPGQGIYEQYF
TRBV18 CASSPSLVWPNEQFF
TRBV3-1/TRBV3-2 CASSHLRTYEAFF
TRBV27 CASSPPPGTGAYEQYF
TRBV28 CASSLAGLEKLFF
TRBV3-1/TRBV3-2 CASSQGAGGGETQYF
TRBV29-1 CSVGSGDASYEQYF
TRBV5-1 CASSLAGASGNTIYF
TRBV29-1 CSVDGGASTGELFF
TRBV20-1 CSAEYQETQYF
TRBV7-3 CASSLTTSGGQETQYF
TRBV10-3 CAISGLAQRSSYNEQFF